The 22 T cell receptor beta chains given below trace back to one sample, sequenced in a study of PD-1 blockade in classical Hodgkin lymphoma. Sequencing used immunoSEQ multiplex PCR; TCRdb keeps in-frame clones, though not all of them. The sample includes some 58,000 clones, 88% of them seen just once. Exposure to brentuximab vedotin varied, and each patient had relapsed following autologous stem cell transplantation. The material sequenced was peripheral blood mononuclear cells (PBMCs), taken before the second cycle of nivolumab. The receptors were sampled from a human donor with classical Hodgkin lymphoma.

The chain has TRBV10-2 and TRBJ2-4; D ambiguous. CDR3 length: 14 amino acids. The V gene lost 3 bases and the J gene lost 5 bases, with 11 bases spanning the gap. In germline, CDR1 is WSHSY, CDR2 SAAADI. CDR3 loop: CASSEVSAENIQYF. Here the CDR3 DNA reads TGCGCCAGCAGTGAAGTAAGCGCTGAAAACATTCAGTACTTC.

The chain has TRBV19 and TRBJ1-2, with 8 bases lining up with TRBD1. After removal of 0 bases from V and 6 bases from J, the junction contained 9 bases not matched to a gene. This CDR3 is built from 16 residues. The germline V gene has CDR1 LNHDA and CDR2 SQIVND (reference sequence). The CDR3 protein is CASSIDRLPGGHGYTF. The CDR3 coding sequence is TGTGCCAGTAGTATAGACCGCCTCCCAGGGGGCCATGGCTACACCTTC.

The chain links TRBV6-5 to TRBJ2-3; the match to TRBD2 covers 9 bases. CDR1 and CDR2 from the germline V gene are MNHEY and SVGAGI. The CDR3 covers 16 residues. V gave up 0 bases and J gave up 7 bases; unmatched junction bases: 8. The CDR3 region is CASSYSGGGASNTQYF. The CDR3 DNA reads as TGTGCCAGCAGTTACTCCGGCGGGGGGGCGTCAAATACGCAGTATTTT.

V usage is TRBV5-1 and J usage is TRBJ2-1, with D perhaps TRBD2 (6 bases). The CDR3 contains 15 residues. Germline CDR1 and CDR2: SGHRS and YFSETQ. V gave up 0 bases and J gave up 7 bases, with 14 bases separating them. CDR3 sequence: CASSLEVGRGNEQFF. The CDR3 DNA reads TGCGCCAGCAGCTTGGAAGTGGGCCGGGGGAATGAGCAGTTCTTC.

The chain uses TRBV6-5 and TRBJ1-6; D is uncertain. CDR3 size: 13 residues. Trimming shortened V by 2 bases and J by 7 bases, and 6 bases separated the two germline ends. Germline-derived CDR1 and CDR2 are MNHEY and SVGAGI. In DNA, the CDR3 is TGTGCCAGCAGTTACATCGGAAATTCACCCCTCCACTTT. Encoded protein: CASSYIGNSPLHF.

This chain uses TRBV6-6 with TRBJ2-3, with D tentatively TRBD1 (6 bases). The CDR3 is made up of 15 amino acids. Trimming pared 6 bases from V and 1 base from J, leaving 14 bases between. Germline CDR1 MNHNY, CDR2 SVGAGI (reference sequence). CDR3 in amino acids: CASSGRGKGTDTQYF. DNA for the CDR3: TGTGCCAGCAGCGGTAGGGGGAAGGGCACAGATACGCAGTATTTT.

The chain couples TRBV7-9 to TRBJ1-2; TRBD1 is a possible D gene (5 bases). The CDR3 has 17 residues. Germline lookup yields CDR1 SEHNR and CDR2 FQNEAQ (reference sequence). V lost 5 bases and J lost 4, with 23 bases in between. CDR3 in amino acids: CASSGIRKEGAIYGYTF. The CDR3, as DNA: TGTGCCAGCAGCGGCATCAGGAAGGAAGGGGCTATCTATGGCTACACCTTC. Full variable domain (outside the CDR3, taken from reference TRBV7-9 and TRBJ1-2): DTGVSQNPRHKITKRGQNVTFRCDPISEHNRLYWYRQTLGQGPEFLTYFQNEAQLEKSRLLSDRFSAERPKGSFSTLEIQRTEQGDSAMYLCASSGIRKEGAIYGYTFGSGTRLTVV.

The V and J genes are TRBV2 and TRBJ2-6; 9 nucleotides agree with TRBD1. This CDR3 has 17 amino acids. V trimming: 8 bases; J trimming: 0 bases; junction bases outside the gene matches: 8. CDR1 SNHLY and CDR2 FYNNEI come from the germline V gene. The CDR3 DNA reads TGTGCCAGCCGTCCCGGGACAGGGCTCTCTGGGGCCAACGTCCTGACTTTC. Encoded protein: CASRPGTGLSGANVLTF. The complete variable domain, with remaining parts taken from reference TRBV2 and TRBJ2-6, reads EPEVTQTPSHQVTQMGQEVILRCVPISNHLYFYWYRQILGQKVEFLVSFYNNEISEKSEIFDDQFSVERPDGSNFTLKIRSTKLEDSAMYFCASRPGTGLSGANVLTFGAGSRLTVL.

This chain uses TRBV5-1 with TRBJ2-3; unclear D gene. The CDR3 length is 14 residues. The V and J ends lost 1 base and 9 bases respectively, with 15 bases between them. From germline, CDR1 is SGHRS and CDR2 YFSETQ. This CDR3 reads CASSLSSGVGTQYF. For the CDR3, the DNA is TGCGCCAGCAGCTTGTCGAGTGGGGTAGGAACGCAGTATTTT.

The CDR3, as DNA: TGTGCCAGCAGCCCTATTAGGGGCGCGCGGGAGACCCAGTACTTC. Residues: CASSPIRGARETQYF. This chain links TRBV7-9 with TRBJ2-5; D is perhaps TRBD1 (5 bases). Germline V gene data show CDR1 as SEHNR and CDR2 as FQNEAQ (reference sequence). The CDR3 sequence is 15 residues long. Trimming pared 5 bases from V and 5 bases from J, leaving 18 bases between.

The sample holds one count of this clone. One junction end does not reproduce the germline sequence, and a read error may be involved. The chain is built from TRBV5-1 and TRBJ1-5; 9 bases line up with TRBD1. Per the germline V gene, CDR1 is SGHRS and CDR2 is YFSETQ. The CDR3 is 14 amino acids. The CDR3 DNA is TGCGCCAGCAGCCCGGGACAGGGCAATGAGCCCCAGCATTTT. The encoded protein is CASSPGQGNEPQHF. The variable domain in full, with the rest retrieved from reference TRBV5-1 and TRBJ1-5, is KAGVTQTPRYLIKTRGQQVTLSCSPISGHRSVSWYQQTPGQGLQFLFEYFSETQRNKGNFPGRFSGRQFSNSRSEMNVSTLELGDSALYLCASSPGQGNEPQHFGDGTRLSIL.

The J gene is TRBJ2-7, the V gene TRBV7-9; tentative D call: TRBD1 (8 bases). From germline, CDR1 is SEHNR and CDR2 FQNEAQ (reference sequence). The V end lost 5 bases, the J end lost 5 bases, and 16 bases lay between the germline ends. The CDR3 is 14 residues long. The CDR3 DNA is TGTGCCAGCAGCCCTAACAGGGGGGGAAACGAGCAGTACTTC. It encodes CASSPNRGGNEQYF. Variable domain in full (rest from reference TRBV7-9 and TRBJ2-7): DTGVSQNPRHKITKRGQNVTFRCDPISEHNRLYWYRQTLGQGPEFLTYFQNEAQLEKSRLLSDRFSAERPKGSFSTLEIQRTEQGDSAMYLCASSPNRGGNEQYFGPGTRLTVT.

The gene calls are TRBV21-1 and TRBJ2-7; TRBD1, as called in the table, went unchecked against the DNA. TRBV21-1 represents a pseudogene. CDR3 size: 15 residues. The CDR3 coding sequence is TGTGCCAGCAGCAACTACAGGGAGAGGGCCTACGAGCAGTACTTC. Protein product: CASSNYRERAYEQYF.

The chain combines TRBV19 with TRBJ1-3, with D perhaps TRBD1 (5 bases). V lost 5 bases and J 7 bases, leaving 18 bases between the germline ends. The V gene's germline CDR1 is LNHDA and CDR2 SQIVND (reference sequence). The CDR3 is 15 amino acids. CDR3 protein: CASSPMGGLINTIYF. CDR3 nucleotide sequence: TGTGCCAGTAGTCCGATGGGGGGGTTGATCAACACCATATATTTT.

The CDR3 is CASSIPTTTNTGELFF. DNA for the CDR3: TGTGCCAGCAGCATACCCACCACTACGAACACCGGGGAGCTGTTTTTT. The chain has TRBV7-8 and TRBJ2-2, with D hard to call. Germline V gives CDR1 SGHVS, CDR2 FQNEAQ. The V and J ends lost 5 bases and 0 bases respectively, with 13 bases between them. There are 16 residues in the CDR3. The full variable domain, rest sourced from reference TRBV7-8 and TRBJ2-2, is GAGVSQSPRYKVAKRGQDVALRCDPISGHVSLFWYQQALGQGPEFLTYFQNEAQLDKSGLPSDRFFAERPEGSVSTLKIQRTQQEDSAVYLCASSIPTTTNTGELFFGEGSRLTVL.

J is TRBJ1-2 and V is TRBV6-6, with D unclear. CDR1 is MNHNY, CDR2 SVGAGI, per germline (reference sequence). The CDR3 is made up of 15 amino acids. Trimming removed 6 bases at V and 0 bases at J, with 14 bases between. The CDR3 spells CASRNPQKPNYGYTF. CDR3 sequence (DNA): TGTGCCAGCAGAAACCCCCAGAAGCCTAACTATGGCTACACCTTC.

This clone occurred a few times. V and J are TRBV5-1 and TRBJ2-1; TRBD2 matches 14 bases. Per germline, CDR1 SGHRS and CDR2 YFSETQ. The CDR3 contains 15 residues. With V trimmed by 4 bases and J by 8 bases, 5 bases remained unmatched. This CDR3 is CASSPGTSGGYEQFF. In nucleotides, the CDR3 is TGCGCCAGCAGCCCGGGGACTAGCGGGGGCTATGAGCAGTTCTTC.

There are a few counts of this clone. The chain carries TRBV5-1 and TRBJ1-5, with D unclear. Per the germline V gene, CDR1 is SGHRS and CDR2 is YFSETQ. CDR3 size: 15 residues. The germline V and J ends were trimmed by 0 bases and 4 bases, with 11 bases remaining between them. CDR3 in DNA: TGCGCCAGCAGCTTGGACAGCCAACCTAATCAGCCCCAGCATTTT. Residues: CASSLDSQPNQPQHF.

V and J are TRBV18 and TRBJ2-1; 9 bases map to TRBD1. CDR3 length: 12 amino acids. Losses at the gene ends were 3 bases for V and 15 bases for J; bases not matched to a gene: 6. CDR1 is KGHSH and CDR2 is LQKENI in the germline V gene. In DNA form, the CDR3 reads TGTGCCAGCTCACCTAAGGACAGGGGTATGTTCTTC. Protein sequence: CASSPKDRGMFF.

V usage is TRBV7-2 and J usage is TRBJ1-1, with D hard to call. There are 13 residues in the CDR3. Germline CDR1 and CDR2: SGHTA and FQGNSA. Between the trimmed V and J ends, which lost 10 bases and 6 bases, there was a span of 18 bases. Here the CDR3 DNA reads TGTGCCACCTACTTATTTGATGGGCCTGAAGCTTTCTTT. This translates into CATYLFDGPEAFF.

The chain carries TRBV5-1 and TRBJ1-4; 9 bases fit TRBD1. CDR1 and CDR2 (germline): SGHRS, YFSETQ. Unmatched junction bases numbered 5, after V lost 0 bases and J lost 8 bases. CDR3 length equals 15 residues. CDR3 DNA: TGCGCCAGCAGCTTGGAGGGACAGGGTGGGGAAAAACTGTTTTTT. As protein: CASSLEGQGGEKLFF.

The chain couples TRBV5-4 to TRBJ1-1; no definite D call. This CDR3 has 14 amino acids. V was clipped by 4 bases and J by 11 bases, with 21 bases between them. CDR1 SGHNT and CDR2 YYREEE come from the germline V gene (reference sequence). The CDR3 reads CASSQDRLGQAAFF. CDR3 DNA: TGTGCCAGCAGCCAAGATCGGTTGGGTCAAGCGGCTTTCTTT.